These T cell receptor beta chains were read from a single sample in a study of beta chain bispecific antibodies for T cell cancers. These receptors are not linked to any known antigen. A single record per CDR3 protein comes from TCRdb applying MiXCR to the 5' RACE reads. Among roughly 15,000 distinct CDR3 sequences listed, around 2.1% were seen once. The sample taken for sequencing was healthy donor T cells cultured with leukemia cells. The receptors derive from a human donor in good health. Some clones in this sample may be carry-over from other donors' samples. Each CDR3 is given with its conserved first and last residue. A D gene is named only where the DNA matches it firmly. For some rows the clone size is stated as once, few or many, or as a class when expanded; others skip it.

clone_size: many; v_call: TRBV29-1; j_call: TRBJ2-3; d_call: -; cdr3_aa: CSPLSVTDTQYF; cdr3_nt: TGCAGCCCTCTCTCGGTTACAGATACGCAGTATTTT
clone_size: medium-sized; v_call: TRBV28; j_call: TRBJ2-7; d_call: -; cdr3_aa: CASSRLIPSYEQYF; cdr3_nt: TGTGCCAGCAGTCGACTGATACCCTCCTACGAGCAGTACTTC
clone_size: many; v_call: TRBV28; j_call: TRBJ1-2; d_call: TRBD1; cdr3_aa: CASSPPGTDNYGYTF; cdr3_nt: TGTGCCAGCAGTCCCCCCGGGACAGATAACTATGGCTACACCTTC
clone_size: many; v_call: TRBV5-1; j_call: TRBJ2-3; d_call: TRBD2; cdr3_aa: CASSLADGGGRADTQYF; cdr3_nt: TGCGCCAGCAGCTTGGCCGACGGGGGGGGCCGCGCAGATACGCAGTATTTT
clone_size: many; v_call: TRBV18; j_call: TRBJ2-7; d_call: -; cdr3_aa: CASSQEGREQYF; cdr3_nt: TGTGCCAGCTCACAAGAAGGGAGAGAGCAGTACTTC
clone_size: many; v_call: TRBV27; j_call: TRBJ1-1; d_call: -; cdr3_aa: CASSWGRFRGGTEAFF; cdr3_nt: TGTGCCAGCAGTTGGGGGAGGTTCAGGGGAGGCACTGAAGCTTTCTTT
clone_size: medium-sized; v_call: TRBV5-1; j_call: TRBJ2-2; d_call: -; cdr3_aa: CASSLASPSTYNTGELFF; cdr3_nt: TGCGCCAGCAGCTTGGCCAGCCCTAGCACCTATAACACCGGGGAGCTGTTTTTT
clone_size: many; v_call: TRBV5-1; j_call: TRBJ2-1; d_call: -; cdr3_aa: CASSLGAGSYNEQFF; cdr3_nt: TGCGCCAGCAGCTTGGGGGCAGGGTCGTACAATGAGCAGTTCTTC
clone_size: medium-sized; v_call: TRBV27; j_call: TRBJ2-7; d_call: -; cdr3_aa: CASSPGSFGLEQYF; cdr3_nt: TGTGCCAGCAGCCCAGGGAGTTTCGGGCTCGAGCAGTACTTC
clone_size: -; v_call: TRBV10-3; j_call: TRBJ2-5; d_call: -; cdr3_aa: CAISEGHYQETQYF; cdr3_nt: TGTGCCATCAGTGAAGGACATTACCAAGAGACCCAGTACTTC
clone_size: -; v_call: TRBV3-1; j_call: TRBJ2-5; d_call: TRBD2; cdr3_aa: CASSPGLAGDQETQYF; cdr3_nt: TGTGCCAGCAGCCCCGGACTAGCGGGGGACCAAGAGACCCAGTACTTC
clone_size: medium-sized; v_call: TRBV6-1; j_call: TRBJ1-5; d_call: -; cdr3_aa: CASSERGGGQPQHF; cdr3_nt: TGTGCCAGCAGTGAAAGGGGCGGGGGGCAGCCCCAGCATTTT
clone_size: many; v_call: TRBV10-3; j_call: TRBJ1-1; d_call: -; cdr3_aa: CAISLGGIPMNTEAFF; cdr3_nt: TGTGCCATCAGCCTAGGGGGGATACCGATGAACACTGAAGCTTTCTTT
clone_size: medium-sized; v_call: TRBV2; j_call: TRBJ2-2; d_call: TRBD2; cdr3_aa: CASSSSGEYTGELFF; cdr3_nt: TGTGCCAGCAGTAGTAGCGGGGAATACACCGGGGAGCTGTTTTTT
clone_size: many; v_call: TRBV13; j_call: TRBJ2-2; d_call: TRBD1; cdr3_aa: CASSLGSSGGSTGELFF; cdr3_nt: TGTGCCAGCAGCTTAGGGTCTTCAGGGGGCAGCACCGGGGAGCTGTTTTTT
clone_size: many; v_call: TRBV7-8; j_call: TRBJ1-6; d_call: -; cdr3_aa: CASSSAISARSEPLHF; cdr3_nt: TGTGCCAGCAGCTCAGCAATATCAGCGCGGTCTGAACCCCTCCACTTT
clone_size: many; v_call: TRBV15; j_call: TRBJ1-2; d_call: -; cdr3_aa: CATSRDAVVYGYTF; cdr3_nt: TGTGCCACCAGCAGAGATGCGGTGGTCTATGGCTACACCTTC
clone_size: medium-sized; v_call: TRBV5-1; j_call: TRBJ1-2; d_call: -; cdr3_aa: CASSAPGLQYGYTF; cdr3_nt: TGCGCCAGCAGCGCTCCGGGACTTCAGTATGGCTACACCTTC
clone_size: many; v_call: TRBV28; j_call: TRBJ2-7; d_call: -; cdr3_aa: CASRLGINLYEQYF; cdr3_nt: TGTGCCAGCAGACTCGGGATTAACCTCTACGAGCAGTACTTC
clone_size: many; v_call: TRBV19; j_call: TRBJ2-1; d_call: -; cdr3_aa: CASSAGQSYNEQFF; cdr3_nt: TGTGCCAGTAGTGCTGGACAGTCATACAATGAGCAGTTCTTC
clone_size: many; v_call: TRBV28; j_call: TRBJ1-5; d_call: -; cdr3_aa: CASSPPLGGLGQPQHF; cdr3_nt: TGTGCCAGCAGTCCCCCCCTTGGGGGTCTAGGCCAGCCCCAGCATTTT
clone_size: many; v_call: TRBV5-1; j_call: TRBJ1-1; d_call: -; cdr3_aa: CASSLSSILNTEAFF; cdr3_nt: TGCGCCAGCAGCTTGTCTTCAATTTTGAACACTGAAGCTTTCTTT
clone_size: many; v_call: TRBV5-1; j_call: TRBJ1-1; d_call: -; cdr3_aa: CASSLTQRKNTEAFF; cdr3_nt: TGCGCCAGCAGCTTGACACAGAGAAAGAACACTGAAGCTTTCTTT
clone_size: many; v_call: TRBV9; j_call: TRBJ1-2; d_call: -; cdr3_aa: CASSEVMGPVYGYTF; cdr3_nt: TGTGCCAGCAGCGAGGTAATGGGGCCGGTATATGGCTACACCTTC
clone_size: many; v_call: TRBV5-4; j_call: TRBJ2-2; d_call: TRBD1; cdr3_aa: CASNTWDRDELFF; cdr3_nt: TGTGCCAGCAACACATGGGACAGGGATGAACTGTTTTTT
clone_size: many; v_call: TRBV5-1; j_call: TRBJ1-5; d_call: -; cdr3_aa: CASSLGGGDNQPQHF; cdr3_nt: TGCGCCAGCAGCTTGGGCGGGGGCGACAATCAGCCCCAGCATTTT
clone_size: medium-sized; v_call: TRBV4-1; j_call: TRBJ2-7; d_call: TRBD1; cdr3_aa: CASSQPTGGRSYEQYF; cdr3_nt: TGCGCCAGCAGCCAACCGACAGGGGGGAGGTCCTACGAGCAGTACTTC
clone_size: many; v_call: TRBV3-1; j_call: TRBJ1-1; d_call: -; cdr3_aa: CASSQPGGGQTEAFF; cdr3_nt: TGTGCCAGCAGCCAGCCGGGGGGGGGGCAGACTGAAGCTTTCTTT
clone_size: medium-sized; v_call: TRBV5-1; j_call: TRBJ2-7; d_call: -; cdr3_aa: CASSAGGEQYF; cdr3_nt: TGCGCCAGCAGCGCGGGTGGTGAGCAGTACTTC